The entry below gives a single T cell receptor (beta chain) sequence along with its context. There are 15 residues in the CDR3. J was trimmed by 6 bases and V by 6 bases; bases with no gene match: 8. Per the germline V gene, CDR1 is SGHVS and CDR2 is FNYEAQ. These data belong to a study of blood T cell repertoires in COVID-19. Turning to the study itself: The study drew acute and convalescent COVID-19 samples from the United States, Italy and Spain. Sources were T cells, B-cell-depleted T cells, or PBMCs; the material itself was cDNA or gDNA.

Sequenced by immunoSEQ multiplex PCR; TCRdb stores in-frame clones only, minus some. The table lists roughly 250,000 clones, about 89% of them singletons. The chain uses TRBV7-6 and TRBJ1-6; the match to TRBD1 covers 7 bases. The source of this sequence is a woman aged 18-30 years who had recovered from COVID-19. The sequencing sample was made of PBMCs or T cells enriched from blood (not recorded which). This CDR3 reads CASRPGTATNSPLHF. CDR3 in DNA: TGTGCCAGCAGGCCCGGGACAGCGACTAATTCACCCCTCCACTTT.